This T cell receptor beta chain originates from a study of T cells in tumors after PD-1 blockade. About the research overall: Excluded were patients with checkpoint blockade, immunosuppressants, or radiotherapy or other anti-cancer therapy within 4 weeks. Peripheral blood samples averaged 36,536 unique clonotypes and 113,528 templates.

V dropped 4 bases and J dropped 3; count of bases not matched to a gene: 9. The CDR3 runs 16 residues. Germline V gene lookup returns CDR1 SGHNT and CDR2 YYREEE (reference sequence). Remarks on this clone: Its specificity is unknown.

Data came from immunoSEQ multiplex PCR; TCRdb stores just in-frame clones and leaves some out. The table shows some 20,000 clones, with approximately 81% occurring only once. Study-wide results and limits: About 41% of tumor TCR clonotypes were also found in blood.

This sequence was found in a human donor with advanced basal cell or squamous cell carcinoma (not recorded which). The material sequenced was PBMCs, taken after anti-PD-1 therapy. The rearrangement joins TRBV5-4 to TRBJ2-1, with 8 bases fitting TRBD2. CDR3 bases: TGTGCCAGCAGCCCCGGGGGCGGGGGGAACTACAATGAGCAGTTCTTC. Translated, it gives CASSPGGGGNYNEQFF.